This TCR beta chain derives from a study of CD8 T cells in ankylosing spondylitis. Study-level findings and limits: Within ankylosing spondylitis blood, a TCR beta motif made up of roughly eight highly homologous variants appeared to be characteristic. The authors reported significant enrichment of disease-linked clones in matched ankylosing spondylitis synovial fluid. Researchers report that disease-linked clones proved CD8+ and relatively rare in peripheral blood.

Germline CDR1 reads SGHTA; CDR2 reads FQGNSA. This CDR3 spans 13 amino acids. V was shortened by 2 bases and J by 3 bases, with 7 bases between the two germline ends. TCRdb ran MiXCR on the 5' RACE reads and lists one entry per CDR3 protein. The sample shows 500,000 to 650,000 distinct CDR3 sequences, roughly 5.2% of them seen only once. The sample holds many counts of this clonotype. The antigen is undetermined. The sequence was obtained from a male donor with ankylosing spondylitis. The sample consisted of blood, either unsorted or a sorted T cell fraction (not recorded which). The chain links TRBV7-2 to TRBJ2-5; D gene unclear. CDR3 amino acids: CASSLSAEETQYF. The CDR3 DNA reads TGTGCCAGCAGCTTAAGTGCGGAAGAGACCCAGTACTTC.